This TCR beta chain is drawn from a study of shared T cell receptors in the human thymus. This table comes from immunoSEQ multiplex PCR, and its TCRdb copy is limited to in-frame clones, with some not included. The repertoire has under 850,000 clones, over 75% of them found once; the top ten carry roughly 0.0097%. Germline CDR1 and CDR2: MNHEY and SVGAGI. V lost 4 bases and J lost 2, with 15 bases in between. The CDR3 length is 16 residues. These sequences were also reported in another study, on human thymus T cells. That investigation notes: Repertoires sampled from thymus and blood appeared biased in V and J gene usage.

The TCR comes from a boy under two years old with a congenital heart defect. This chain uses TRBV6-5 with TRBJ2-1; perhaps TRBD2 as D (5 bases). The sample consisted of thymocytes. The DNA of the CDR3 is TGTGCCAGCAGTTTCGGACTTCCTCTCACCTACAATGAGCAGTTCTTC. It yields the protein CASSFGLPLTYNEQFF.